These 27 T cell receptor beta chains originate from one sample sequenced in a study of Graves' ophthalmopathy and Graves' hyperthyroidism. As the template, RNA transcripts were used to amplify TCR beta CDR3 regions. First-round RT-PCR employed HTBI primers, with a second-round multiplex PCR after it. TCRdb analysed the multiplex PCR reads with MiXCR anew, one entry per CDR3 protein. The sample lists approximately 410,000 distinct CDR3 sequences; roughly 15% were seen once. Sample: peripheral blood. Receptor source: a young woman with stable Graves' hyperthyroidism.

A few counts support this clonotype. The chain employs TRBV19 and TRBJ1-1; D might be TRBD1 (6 bases). Germline CDR1 reads LNHDA; CDR2 reads SQIVND (reference sequence). The V end lost 2 bases, the J end lost 6 bases, and 16 bases lay between the germline ends. CDR3 size: 15 residues. CDR3 amino acids: CASSIFGGRTAEAFF. The CDR3 nucleotides are TGTGCCAGTAGTATATTCGGGGGGCGTACCGCTGAAGCTTTCTTT.

V is TRBV6-2 or TRBV6-3 and J is TRBJ2-7; TRBD2 matches at 9 bases. Per the germline V gene, CDR1 is MNHEY and CDR2 is SVGEGT. Losses at the gene ends were 6 bases for V and 2 bases for J; bases not matched to a gene: 5. The CDR3 totals 14 residues. CDR3 coding DNA: TGTGCCAGCAGGGGCGGCGGGAGGGCCTACGAGCAGTACTTC. It specifies CASRGGGRAYEQYF.

At least ten counts were recorded for this clonotype. J is TRBJ2-5 and V is TRBV24-1; TRBD2 aligns across 12 bases. CDR1 is KGHDR, CDR2 SFDVKD, per germline. The CDR3 runs 16 residues. Germline trimming cut 4 bases from V and 2 bases from J; bases unmatched to any gene: 4. CDR3: CATSDRGLAGQETQYF. The CDR3 nucleotides are TGTGCCACCAGTGACCGCGGACTAGCGGGGCAAGAGACCCAGTACTTC.

This clonotype was observed a handful of times. This chain joins TRBV5-5 and TRBJ1-2; D unclear. Germline V gene lookup returns CDR1 SGHKS and CDR2 YYEKEE (reference sequence). V was shortened by 2 bases and J by 3 bases, with 11 bases between the two germline ends. The CDR3 loop spans 14 amino acids. The CDR3 loop is CASSLSKIDYGYTF. CDR3 coding DNA: TGTGCCAGCAGCTTATCCAAGATTGACTATGGCTACACCTTC.

In this sample, this clonotype turned up once. The junction departs from the called germline gene at one end, perhaps through a read error. The chain links TRBV7-2 to TRBJ2-4; 11 positions match TRBD2. The CDR3 has 16 residues. CDR1 is SGHTA and CDR2 is FQGNSA in the germline V gene. CDR3 bases: TGTGCCAGCAGCTCCAAACTAGCGGGAGCCAAAAACATTAAGTACTTC. It is translated as CASSSKLAGAKNIKYF.

The J gene is TRBJ1-5, the V gene TRBV12-3 or TRBV12-4; D gene uncertain. The CDR3 runs 16 residues. V lost 5 bases and J 4 bases, leaving 18 bases between the germline ends. The chain's CDR3 is CASSVEKAKLNQPQHF. The DNA for the CDR3 is TGTGCCAGCAGTGTTGAAAAGGCAAAGCTTAATCAGCCCCAGCATTTT.

By share, this clonotype ranks as medium-sized (0.01 to 0.1%). The CDR3 here is CASSARQNYNYGYTF. As DNA, the CDR3 is TGTGCCAGCAGTGCCAGACAGAATTATAACTATGGCTACACCTTC. The V and J genes are TRBV12-3 or TRBV12-4 and TRBJ1-2, with D maybe TRBD1 (5 bases). Trimming cost V 5 bases and J 1 base, with 14 bases left between them. The CDR3 is 15 amino acids.

In this sample, this clonotype turned up many times. The chain links TRBV11-2 to TRBJ2-5; D is unclear. Trimming left V 1 base short and J 5 bases short, with 11 bases between. This CDR3 has 14 amino acids. Germline V gives CDR1 SGHAT, CDR2 FQNNGV. The CDR3 DNA is TGTGCCAGCAGCTTAGCAGGCGGAAGGGAGACCCAGTACTTC. Protein: CASSLAGGRETQYF.

This clonotype occurred many times. This chain links TRBV20-1 with TRBJ2-7, with TRBD2 matching 11 bases. This CDR3 spans 13 amino acids. Trimming at V came to 3 bases and at J to 3 bases, leaving 1 base not matched to a gene. Germline V gene sequence: CDR1 DFQATT, CDR2 SNEGSKA (reference sequence). CDR3 protein: CSASTSGSYEQYF. CDR3 sequence (DNA): TGCAGTGCTAGCACTAGCGGGAGCTACGAGCAGTACTTC.

This clonotype came up a few times. The chain carries TRBV7-9 and TRBJ1-1, with D tentatively TRBD1 (6 bases). The CDR3 has 15 residues. The V end was cut by 5 bases, the J end by 3 bases, with 16 bases between. Germline CDR1 SEHNR, CDR2 FQNEAQ (reference sequence). For the CDR3, the DNA is TGTGCCAGCAGCCTCTTGATGGGGGCAGACACTGAAGCTTTCTTT. Amino acids: CASSLLMGADTEAFF.

Many counts were recorded for this clonotype. This chain uses TRBV20-1 with TRBJ1-2; TRBD1 is a possible D gene (6 bases). Trimming took 1 base from V and 4 from J, leaving 16 bases between them. The germline gives CDR1 DFQATT, CDR2 SNEGSKA (reference sequence). The CDR3 loop spans 15 amino acids. DNA for the CDR3: TGCAGTGCTAGAGTTCAACAGGGACGTAGCTATGGCTACACCTTC. Residues: CSARVQQGRSYGYTF.

This chain uses TRBV20-1 with TRBJ2-5, with 9 bases that match TRBD2. J lost 0 bases, V lost 2 bases, and 4 bases had no gene match. The CDR3 runs 15 residues. Germline-derived CDR1 and CDR2 are DFQATT and SNEGSKA (reference sequence). For the CDR3, the DNA is TGCAGTGCTAGATCCAAGCGGGGGGACCAAGAGACCCAGTACTTC. It specifies CSARSKRGDQETQYF.

The rearrangement links TRBV4-1 to TRBJ2-5; a possible D gene is TRBD2 (6 bases). The V and J ends lost 0 bases and 2 bases respectively, with 28 bases between them. This CDR3 is 21 amino acids long. Per the germline V gene, CDR1 is MGHRA and CDR2 is YSYEKL. The CDR3 nucleotides are TGCGCCAGCAGCCAAGAGTTCCAGGCGCGGGGAGTCTTTGGGAAACAAGAGACCCAGTACTTC. Translation gives CASSQEFQARGVFGKQETQYF.

This clonotype came up many times. The chain is built from TRBV29-1 and TRBJ1-2; 8 nucleotides align to TRBD1. Germline loops: CDR1 SQVTM, CDR2 ANQGSEA. This CDR3 contains 15 residues. Trimming cost V 2 bases and J 3 bases; bases outside gene matches: 8. This chain's CDR3 is CSVELDRGSYYGYTF. The CDR3 DNA sequence: TGCAGCGTTGAACTAGACAGGGGAAGTTACTATGGCTACACCTTC.

This clonotype was observed many times. The rearrangement links TRBV6-1 to TRBJ1-5, with D hard to call. This CDR3 contains 14 residues. V was cut by 6 bases and J by 4 bases, with 13 bases left in between. Germline CDR1 and CDR2: MNHNS and SASEGT. Here the CDR3 reads CASSLRPENQPQHF. The CDR3 region has the DNA TGTGCCAGCAGCCTTCGGCCGGAAAATCAGCCCCAGCATTTT.

This clonotype was seen at least ten times. The V call is TRBV6-2 or TRBV6-3, the J call TRBJ1-2, with a tentative D call TRBD1 (6 bases). The germline CDR1 and CDR2 sequences are MNHEY and SVGEGT. V gave up 2 bases and J gave up 0 bases, with 19 bases separating them. The CDR3 consists of 18 residues. CDR3 DNA: TGTGCCAGCAGTTACACCGGGACAAATCCCCTAGCTAACTATGGCTACACCTTC. It specifies CASSYTGTNPLANYGYTF.

This clonotype was recorded many times. The chain combines TRBV7-9 with TRBJ1-2; D gene uncertain. Looked up from germline, CDR1 is SEHNR and CDR2 is FQNEAQ (reference sequence). CDR3 length: 15 residues. Trimming took off 1 base at V and 2 bases at J, with 11 bases between the two ends. DNA for the CDR3: TGTGCCAGCAGCTTAGAGTCCGGCTCCAACTATGGCTACACCTTC. Translation: CASSLESGSNYGYTF.

This clonotype was counted only a few times. The rearrangement uses TRBV18 and TRBJ1-2; maybe TRBD1 (5 bases). CDR1 and CDR2 from the germline V gene are KGHSH and LQKENI. This CDR3 has 15 amino acids. V lost 3 bases to trimming and J lost 8 bases, with 19 bases between them. The CDR3 nucleotides are TGTGCCAGCTCACCGCTGAGCCGACAGCTTAACGGCTACACCTTC. This codes for CASSPLSRQLNGYTF.

This clonotype was observed a handful of times. The chain couples TRBV29-1 to TRBJ1-2, with 9 nucleotides matching TRBD1. This CDR3 is built from 15 residues. Germline loops: CDR1 SQVTM, CDR2 ANQGSEA. After removal of 4 bases from V and 8 bases from J, the junction contained 14 bases not matched to a gene. In DNA, the CDR3 is TGCAGCGTTGTGAATTTTGGGACAGGGCGTCTGGGCTACACCTTC. This codes for CSVVNFGTGRLGYTF.

There are many counts of this clonotype. The chain is built from TRBV19 and TRBJ1-2, with D possibly TRBD1 on 5 matching bases. V was cut by 6 bases and J by 4 bases, with 12 bases left in between. The CDR3 is 13 residues long. Germline assignment: CDR1 LNHDA and CDR2 SQIVND (reference sequence). CDR3 loop: CASRGTDIYGYTF. The DNA for the CDR3 is TGTGCCAGTAGGGGGACGGATATCTATGGCTACACCTTC.

This clonotype was recorded at least ten times. This rearrangement joins TRBV6-2 or TRBV6-3 to TRBJ1-1, with no clear D. Per the germline V gene, CDR1 is MNHEY and CDR2 is SVGEGT. The CDR3 contains 14 residues. V lost 8 bases and J 3 bases, leaving 16 bases between the germline ends. The CDR3 DNA is TGTGCCAGCTCTAATCCGGGTAGGGACACTGAAGCTTTCTTT. It specifies CASSNPGRDTEAFF.

The gene calls are TRBV28 and TRBJ2-2; D call uncertain. In germline, CDR1 is MDHEN, CDR2 SYDVKM. CDR3 length equals 13 residues. Trimming shortened V by 6 bases and J by 0 bases, and 5 bases separated the two germline ends. The DNA of the CDR3 is TGTGCCAGCAGGGAAGCGAACACCGGGGAGCTGTTTTTT. Encoded protein: CASREANTGELFF.

Many counts were recorded for this clonotype. The chain employs TRBV12-3 or TRBV12-4 and TRBJ1-6; 7 nucleotides line up with TRBD1. V was clipped by 3 bases and J by 8 bases; unmatched bases: 7. This CDR3 is built from 15 residues. CDR3 nucleotides: TGTGCCAGCAGTTTTGGCCCGGGACAGTATTCACCCCTCCACTTT. It translates to CASSFGPGQYSPLHF.

This clonotype was recorded at least ten times. The chain uses TRBV12-3 or TRBV12-4 and TRBJ2-7, with 8 bases that match TRBD2. The trim removed 4 bases at V and 4 bases at J, leaving 15 bases unmatched. The CDR3 runs to 17 residues. CDR3 sequence: CASSWSSRGAHRYEQYF. Written as DNA, the CDR3 is TGTGCCAGCAGTTGGTCTTCGCGGGGGGCCCACCGTTACGAGCAGTACTTC.

This clonotype was observed many times. The CDR3 is CASTTGDQPQHF. CDR3 nucleotides: TGTGCCAGCACTACAGGGGATCAGCCCCAGCATTTT. J is TRBJ1-5 and V is TRBV6-2 or TRBV6-3, with 7 bases identical to TRBD1. CDR3 length: 12 amino acids. Per the germline V gene, CDR1 is MNHEY and CDR2 is SVGEGT. Germline trimming cut 7 bases from V and 5 bases from J; bases unmatched to any gene: 2.

This clonotype was counted many times. CDR3 DNA: TGTGCCAGTAGTATCCGGACAGGGCTAGCGCTTAGCACTGAAGCTTTCTTT. Translated, it gives CASSIRTGLALSTEAFF. V gene TRBV19 combines with J gene TRBJ1-1, with TRBD1 matching over 8 bases. Germline loops: CDR1 LNHDA, CDR2 SQIVND (reference sequence). The CDR3 is 17 amino acids. Trimming took 3 bases from V and 4 from J; bases not matched to a gene: 13. Full variable domain (remainder filled in from reference TRBV19 and TRBJ1-1): DGGITQSPKYLFRKEGQNVTLSCEQNLNHDAMYWYRQDPGQGLRLIYYSQIVNDFQKGDIAEGYSVSREKKESFPLTVTSAQKNPTAFYLCASSIRTGLALSTEAFFGQGTRLTVV.

This clonotype was observed at least ten times. The chain carries TRBV2 and TRBJ1-5, with D possibly matching TRBD1 (5 bases). V lost 0 bases to trimming and J lost 7 bases, with 19 bases between them. This CDR3 comprises 17 residues. Germline loops: CDR1 SNHLY, CDR2 FYNNEI. CDR3: CASSEALPGRRGQPQHF. The DNA of the CDR3 is TGTGCCAGCAGTGAAGCGCTTCCGGGCAGGCGGGGGCAGCCCCAGCATTTT.